Each of the 10 T cell receptor beta chains below was sequenced from the same sample in a study of blood T cell repertoires in COVID-19. Profiled with immunoSEQ multiplex PCR; TCRdb holds only in-frame clones, not every one. The table records 99,000 or so clones, 75% to 85% of them present only once. The specimen sequenced was peripheral blood. The receptors were sampled from a woman between 70 and 85 years old with acute or convalescent COVID-19.

For the CDR3, the DNA is TGCGCCAGCAGCCAAGTACTAGCGAGGGCTCGTAATTCACCCCTCCACTTT. As protein: CASSQVLARARNSPLHF. The chain links TRBV4-3 to TRBJ1-6; D remains ambiguous. CDR1 and CDR2 from the germline V gene are LGHNA and YSLEER. CDR3 size: 17 residues. Trimming took 1 base from V and 6 from J, leaving 16 bases between them.

The chain employs TRBV11-2 and TRBJ2-2, with 7 bases matching TRBD1. V lost 5 bases, J lost 6 bases, and 3 bases stayed unmatched. The CDR3 length is 13 residues. Germline CDR1 SGHAT, CDR2 FQNNGV. The CDR3 spells CASSPQGAGELFF. DNA for the CDR3: TGTGCCAGCAGCCCGCAGGGGGCCGGGGAGCTGTTTTTT. The full variable domain, in which reference TRBV11-2 and TRBJ2-2 provide the parts outside the CDR3, is EAGVAQSPRYKIIEKRQSVAFWCNPISGHATLYWYQQILGQGPKLLIQFQNNGVVDDSQLPKDRFSAERLKGVDSTLKIQPAKLEDSAVYLCASSPQGAGELFFGEGSRLTVL.

The DNA for the CDR3 is TGTGCCAGCAGCTTAGATTCCCCCCACAGGGTCGAGCAGTACTTC. Residues: CASSLDSPHRVEQYF. The J gene is TRBJ2-7, the V gene TRBV7-9; TRBD1 might be the D (6 bases). Germline values: CDR1 SEHNR, CDR2 FQNEAQ (reference sequence). The CDR3 runs to 15 residues. Trimming shortened V by 1 base and J by 6 bases, and 16 bases separated the two germline ends.

The chain links TRBV7-8 to TRBJ2-2; D is unclear. CDR3 size: 15 residues. The V and J ends lost 3 bases and 3 bases respectively, with 11 bases between them. Germline CDR1 reads SGHVS; CDR2 reads FQNEAQ. In DNA form, the CDR3 reads TGTGCCAGCAGCTTTCTTGACTCTTACACCGGGGAGCTGTTTTTT. As protein: CASSFLDSYTGELFF.

The J gene is TRBJ1-2, the V gene TRBV6-6; 9 bases fit TRBD1. CDR1 and CDR2 from the germline V gene are MNHNY and SVGAGI (reference sequence). Unmatched junction bases numbered 4, after V lost 4 bases and J lost 7 bases. CDR3 length equals 13 residues. The CDR3 DNA is TGTGCCAGCAGTTTACAGGGGGCGGCTGGCTACACCTTC. Its translation: CASSLQGAAGYTF.

This chain connects TRBV10-1 to TRBJ2-3; the D is unclear. Germline loops: CDR1 WNHNN, CDR2 SYGVQD (reference sequence). The CDR3 covers 15 residues. V lost 6 bases and J lost 5, with 18 bases in between. The CDR3 is CASSASAGEGDTQYF. DNA for the CDR3: TGCGCCAGCAGCGCCTCCGCAGGTGAAGGAGATACGCAGTATTTT.

J is TRBJ2-6 and V is TRBV10-3; 11 bases are shared with TRBD1. Germline values: CDR1 ENHRY, CDR2 SYGVKD. This CDR3 region has 16 residues. Trimming took 8 bases from V and 1 from J; bases not matched to a gene: 4. CDR3 sequence (DNA): TGTGCCATCGGACAGGGGGCCAAGTCTGGGGCCAACGTCCTGACTTTC. Amino acid sequence: CAIGQGAKSGANVLTF.

This chain uses TRBV3-1 (or the pseudogene TRBV3-2) with TRBJ1-3; D is uncertain. In germline, CDR1 is LGHDT, CDR2 YNNKEL (reference sequence). The CDR3 contains 16 residues. Trimming removed 4 bases at V and 0 bases at J, with 13 bases between. The CDR3 is CASSPRDPLSGNTIYF. The CDR3 coding sequence is TGTGCCAGCAGCCCCCGGGATCCCCTCTCTGGAAACACCATATATTTT.

The chain is built from TRBV5-5 and TRBJ2-1, with 16 bases lining up with TRBD2. V gave up 3 bases and J gave up 8 bases; unmatched junction bases: 2. This CDR3 is built from 15 residues. The germline V gene encodes CDR1 SGHKS and CDR2 YYEKEE (reference sequence). CDR3 sequence reads: CASSSGLAGGYEQFF. Here the CDR3 DNA reads TGTGCCAGCAGCTCGGGACTAGCGGGAGGGTATGAGCAGTTCTTC.

J is TRBJ1-6 and V is TRBV7-2; 9 bases match TRBD1. The ends lost 5 bases at V and 6 bases at J; junction bases unmatched: 8. There are 16 residues in the CDR3. Germline assignment: CDR1 SGHTA and CDR2 FQGNSA. CDR3 amino acids: CASSARDRVGNSPLHF. CDR3 DNA sequence: TGTGCCAGCAGCGCCCGGGACAGGGTCGGTAATTCACCCCTCCACTTT. Full variable domain (rest looked up from reference TRBV7-2 and TRBJ1-6): GAGVSQSPSNKVTEKGKDVELRCDPISGHTALYWYRQSLGQGLEFLIYFQGNSAPDKSGLPSDRFSAERTGGSVSTLTIQRTQQEDSAVYLCASSARDRVGNSPLHFGNGTRLTVT.